The T cell receptor (beta chain) described here comes from a study of OX40 agonist ivuxolimab in advanced cancers. Study-wide context: Antecedent anti-PD-1, anti-PD-L1 or anti-CTLA-4 therapy was permissible, with 40% having received some. Study outcomes and limitations: Researchers did not establish what antigens the expanded peripheral T cells target. The mean number of expanded clones was higher in CD8+ T cells than in CD4+.

The length of the CDR3 is 15 residues. From germline, CDR1 is SEHNR and CDR2 FQNEAQ (reference sequence). With 4 bases removed from V and 5 bases from J, the gap between germline ends came to 17 bases. For this clone: As yet, its antigen is unknown.

Here immunoSEQ multiplex PCR was the method, and the copy in TCRdb shows in-frame clones only, minus some. The sample consists of around 19,000 clones, 78% of them appearing once. Blood sampling took place at baseline, cycle 4 day 1, and cycle 7 day 1. The starting material was CD4+ or CD8+ T cells sorted from blood, obtained in a trial of the OX40 agonist ivuxolimab. The V and J genes are TRBV7-9 and TRBJ1-1, with D possibly being TRBD1 (6 bases). The sequence was obtained from an adult with an advanced solid tumor such as melanoma, head and neck, liver or kidney cancer. The CDR3 is CASSSRQGHRTEAFF. The CDR3 DNA reads as TGTGCCAGCAGCTCCCGCCAGGGGCACAGGACTGAAGCTTTCTTT. The full variable domain, rest sourced from reference TRBV7-9 and TRBJ1-1, is DTGVSQNPRHKITKRGQNVTFRCDPISEHNRLYWYRQTLGQGPEFLTYFQNEAQLEKSRLLSDRFSAERPKGSFSTLEIQRTEQGDSAMYLCASSSRQGHRTEAFFGQGTRLTVV.